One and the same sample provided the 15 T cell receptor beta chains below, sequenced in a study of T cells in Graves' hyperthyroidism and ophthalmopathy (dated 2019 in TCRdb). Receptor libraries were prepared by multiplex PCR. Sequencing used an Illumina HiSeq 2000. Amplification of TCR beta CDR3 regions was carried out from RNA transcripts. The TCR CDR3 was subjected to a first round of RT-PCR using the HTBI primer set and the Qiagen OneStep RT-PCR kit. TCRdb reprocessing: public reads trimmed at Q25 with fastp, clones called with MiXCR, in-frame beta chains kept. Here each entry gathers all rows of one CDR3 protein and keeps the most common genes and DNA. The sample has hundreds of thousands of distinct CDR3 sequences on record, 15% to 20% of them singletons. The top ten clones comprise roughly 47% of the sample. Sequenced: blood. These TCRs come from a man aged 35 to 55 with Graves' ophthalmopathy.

CDR3 protein: CSARLSINYGYTF. The CDR3 DNA reads TGCAGTGCTAGGTTGTCGATTAACTATGGCTACACCTTC. The gene calls are TRBV20-1 and TRBJ1-2; D remains unclear. In germline, CDR1 is DFQATT, CDR2 SNEGSKA (reference sequence). This CDR3 comprises 13 residues. V was clipped by 3 bases and J by 1 base, with 9 bases between them.

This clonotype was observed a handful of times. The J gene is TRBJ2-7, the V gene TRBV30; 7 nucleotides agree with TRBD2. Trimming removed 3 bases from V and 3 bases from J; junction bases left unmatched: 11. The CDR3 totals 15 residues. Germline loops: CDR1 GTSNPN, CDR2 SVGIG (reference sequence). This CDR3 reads CAWSAGGASGYEQYF. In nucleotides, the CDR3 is TGTGCCTGGAGCGCCGGTGGGGCTAGCGGCTACGAGCAGTACTTC.

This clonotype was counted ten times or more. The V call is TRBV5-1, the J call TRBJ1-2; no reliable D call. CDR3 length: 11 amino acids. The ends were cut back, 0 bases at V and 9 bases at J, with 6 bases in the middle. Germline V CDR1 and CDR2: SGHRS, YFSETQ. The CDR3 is CASSLAGRYTF. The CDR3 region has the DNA TGCGCCAGCAGCTTGGCTGGCCGCTACACCTTC.

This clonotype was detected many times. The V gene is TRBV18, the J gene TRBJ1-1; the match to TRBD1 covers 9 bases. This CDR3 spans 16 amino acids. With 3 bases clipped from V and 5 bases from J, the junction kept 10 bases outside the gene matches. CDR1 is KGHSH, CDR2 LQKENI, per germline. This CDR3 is CASSPLGQGKGTEAFF. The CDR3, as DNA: TGTGCCAGCTCACCGCTAGGACAGGGGAAGGGTACTGAAGCTTTCTTT.

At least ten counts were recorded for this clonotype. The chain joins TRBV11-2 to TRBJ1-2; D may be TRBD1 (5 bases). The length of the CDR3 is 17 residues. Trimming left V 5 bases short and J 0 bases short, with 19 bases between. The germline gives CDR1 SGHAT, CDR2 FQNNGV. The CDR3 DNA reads TGTGCCAGCAGCCGAAACCCGGGGGTAATCACTAACTATGGCTACACCTTC. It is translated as CASSRNPGVITNYGYTF.

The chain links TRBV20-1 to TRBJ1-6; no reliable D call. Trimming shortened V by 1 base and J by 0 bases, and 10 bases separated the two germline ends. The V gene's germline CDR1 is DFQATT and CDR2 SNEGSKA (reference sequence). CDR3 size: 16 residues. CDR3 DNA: TGCAGTGCTAGAGTCCCTGGGTCCTCCTATAATTCACCCCTCCACTTT. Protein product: CSARVPGSSYNSPLHF.

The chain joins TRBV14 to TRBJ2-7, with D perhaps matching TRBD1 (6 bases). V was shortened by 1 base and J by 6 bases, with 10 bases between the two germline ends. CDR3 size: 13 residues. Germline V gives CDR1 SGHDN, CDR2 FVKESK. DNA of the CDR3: TGTGCCAGCAGCCAAGCACACAGGGCCGAGCAGTACTTC. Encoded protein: CASSQAHRAEQYF.

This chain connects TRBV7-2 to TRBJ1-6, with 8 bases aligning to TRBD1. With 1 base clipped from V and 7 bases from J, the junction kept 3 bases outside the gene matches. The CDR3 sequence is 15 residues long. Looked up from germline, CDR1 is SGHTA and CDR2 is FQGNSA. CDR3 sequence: CASSLVSGGNSPLHF. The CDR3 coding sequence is TGTGCCAGCAGCTTAGTTTCAGGGGGCAATTCACCCCTCCACTTT.

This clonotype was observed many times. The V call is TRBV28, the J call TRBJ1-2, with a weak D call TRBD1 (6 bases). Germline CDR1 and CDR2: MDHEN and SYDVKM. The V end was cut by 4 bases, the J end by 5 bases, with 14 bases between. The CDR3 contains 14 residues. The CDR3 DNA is TGTGCCAGCAGTTCAGGGGCAGGTGGATATGGCTACACCTTC. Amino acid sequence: CASSSGAGGYGYTF.

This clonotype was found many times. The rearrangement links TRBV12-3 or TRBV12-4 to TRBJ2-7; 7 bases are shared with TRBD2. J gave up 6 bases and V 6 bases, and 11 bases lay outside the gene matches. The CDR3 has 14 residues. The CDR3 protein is CASRLGRRLSEQYF. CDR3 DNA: TGTGCCAGCAGACTCGGGAGGAGACTCTCCGAGCAGTACTTC.

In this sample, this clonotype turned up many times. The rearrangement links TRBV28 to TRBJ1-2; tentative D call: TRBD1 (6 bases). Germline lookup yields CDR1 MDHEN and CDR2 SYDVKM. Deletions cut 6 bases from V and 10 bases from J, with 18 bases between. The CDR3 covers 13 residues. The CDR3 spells CASSLTGRPFYTF. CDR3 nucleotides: TGTGCCAGCAGCCTGACAGGCCGGCCCTTCTACACCTTC.

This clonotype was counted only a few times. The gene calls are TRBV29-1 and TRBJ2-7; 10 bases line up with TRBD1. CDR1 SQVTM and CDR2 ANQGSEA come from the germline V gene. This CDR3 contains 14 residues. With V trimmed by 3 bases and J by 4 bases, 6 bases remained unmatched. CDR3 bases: TGCAGCGTTGACGGGACAGGGGAAGGATACGAGCAGTACTTC. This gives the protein CSVDGTGEGYEQYF.

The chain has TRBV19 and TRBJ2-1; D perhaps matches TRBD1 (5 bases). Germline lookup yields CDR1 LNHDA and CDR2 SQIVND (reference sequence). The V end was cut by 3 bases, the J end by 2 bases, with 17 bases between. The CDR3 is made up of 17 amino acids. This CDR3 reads CASSISSTGQAYNEQFF. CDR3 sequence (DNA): TGTGCCAGTAGTATCAGTTCCACAGGCCAAGCCTACAATGAGCAGTTCTTC.

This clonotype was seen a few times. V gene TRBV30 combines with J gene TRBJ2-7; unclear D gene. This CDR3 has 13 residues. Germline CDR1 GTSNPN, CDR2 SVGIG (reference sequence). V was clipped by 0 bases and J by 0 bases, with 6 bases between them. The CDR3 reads CAWSVNFSYEQYF. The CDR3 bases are TGTGCCTGGAGTGTTAACTTCTCCTACGAGCAGTACTTC.

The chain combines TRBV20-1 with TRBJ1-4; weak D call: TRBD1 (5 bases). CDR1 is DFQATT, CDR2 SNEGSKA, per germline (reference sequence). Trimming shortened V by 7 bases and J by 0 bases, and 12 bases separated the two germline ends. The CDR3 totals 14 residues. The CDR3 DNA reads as TGCAGTGTCAGGGCGGCAGCAACTAATGAAAAACTGTTTTTT. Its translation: CSVRAAATNEKLFF.